The 8 T cell receptor beta chains in this list originate from one sample, sequenced in a study of cytomegalovirus exposure and HLA in healthy donors. Primers included in the PCR were 60 Vbeta and 13 Jbeta primers. This table comes from immunoSEQ multiplex PCR, and its TCRdb copy is limited to in-frame clones, with some not included. The sample contains about 97,000 clones, 75% to 90% of which appear only once. Sequenced sample: PBMCs. These TCRs come from a man aged 40-50 years in good health and CMV-seronegative.

This clone appeared a few times. This chain connects TRBV30 to TRBJ1-6, with no clear D. The CDR3 extends over 17 amino acids. The germline gives CDR1 GTSNPN, CDR2 SVGIG (reference sequence). The V gene lost 0 bases and the J gene lost 3 bases, with 15 bases spanning the gap. The CDR3 sequence: CAWSVGWPGDYNSPLHF. CDR3 coding DNA: TGTGCCTGGAGTGTAGGGTGGCCGGGAGACTATAATTCACCCCTCCACTTT.

The chain uses TRBV29-1 and TRBJ1-1; 7 nucleotides agree with TRBD1. CDR1 is SQVTM, CDR2 ANQGSEA, per germline. CDR3 length: 13 amino acids. After removal of 1 base from V and 4 bases from J, the junction contained 3 bases not matched to a gene. DNA for the CDR3: TGCAGCGTTGAAGGAGGGGGCAGCACTGAAGCTTTCTTT. Its translation is CSVEGGGSTEAFF.

The rearrangement links TRBV29-1 to TRBJ2-7; 8 positions match TRBD1. Germline assignment: CDR1 SQVTM and CDR2 ANQGSEA. This CDR3 comprises 14 residues. With 7 bases clipped from V and 5 bases from J, the junction kept 13 bases outside the gene matches. The CDR3 protein is CSARSGQGVNEQYF. CDR3 nucleotide sequence: TGCAGCGCTAGGTCCGGACAGGGCGTCAACGAGCAGTACTTC.

This clone was detected only a few times. This sequence joins TRBV2 and TRBJ2-3, with D perhaps TRBD1 (5 bases). The V end was cut by 6 bases, the J end by 0 bases, with 10 bases between. The germline gives CDR1 SNHLY, CDR2 FYNNEI. The CDR3 extends over 14 amino acids. The CDR3 DNA follows: TGTGCCAGCAGAACCCAGGGAAGCACAGATACGCAGTATTTT. Encoded protein: CASRTQGSTDTQYF.

This chain uses TRBV7-9 with TRBJ2-6; D is possibly TRBD1 (6 bases). In germline, CDR1 is SEHNR, CDR2 FQNEAQ (reference sequence). The CDR3 loop spans 18 amino acids. The V gene lost 5 bases and the J gene lost 3 bases, with 20 bases spanning the gap. The CDR3 DNA is TGTGCCAGCAGCCCCCGAGGCAGGGGTTTTTTTGGGGCCAACGTCCTGACTTTC. It translates to CASSPRGRGFFGANVLTF.

The V gene is TRBV27, the J gene TRBJ1-2, with 11 bases that match TRBD1. Germline V lookup: CDR1 MNHEY, CDR2 SMNVEV (reference sequence). J gave up 8 bases and V 8 bases, and 7 bases lay outside the gene matches. CDR3 length: 13 residues. The chain's CDR3 is CASFGQGADGYTF. CDR3 in DNA: TGTGCCAGCTTCGGACAGGGGGCGGACGGCTACACCTTC.

The V gene is TRBV9, the J gene TRBJ1-2; D might be TRBD1 (5 bases). Trimming shortened V by 3 bases and J by 4 bases, and 19 bases separated the two germline ends. The germline gives CDR1 SGDLS, CDR2 YYNGEE. The CDR3 spans 16 residues. The CDR3 spells CASSATSMAGLYGYTF. CDR3 coding DNA: TGTGCCAGCAGCGCGACCTCCATGGCAGGGCTCTATGGCTACACCTTC.

This chain uses TRBV5-1 with TRBJ2-7, with D perhaps TRBD1 (6 bases). This CDR3 contains 17 residues. The ends were cut back, 0 bases at V and 6 bases at J, with 22 bases in the middle. In germline, CDR1 is SGHRS, CDR2 YFSETQ. CDR3 region: CASSLAPGPGAGREQYF. The CDR3 nucleotides are TGCGCCAGCAGCTTGGCCCCCGGTCCAGGGGCCGGGCGCGAGCAGTACTTC.